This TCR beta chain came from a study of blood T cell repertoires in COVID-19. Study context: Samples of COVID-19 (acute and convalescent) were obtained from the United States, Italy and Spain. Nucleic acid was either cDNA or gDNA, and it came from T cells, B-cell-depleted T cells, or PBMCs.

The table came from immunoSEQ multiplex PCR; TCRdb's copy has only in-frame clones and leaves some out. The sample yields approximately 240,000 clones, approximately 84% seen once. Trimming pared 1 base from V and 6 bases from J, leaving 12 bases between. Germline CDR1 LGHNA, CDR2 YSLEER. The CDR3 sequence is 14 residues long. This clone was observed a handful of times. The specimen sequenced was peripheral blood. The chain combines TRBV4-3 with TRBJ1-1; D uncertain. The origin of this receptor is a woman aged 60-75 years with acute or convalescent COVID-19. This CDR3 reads CASSQVPGTSEAFF. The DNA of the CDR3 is TGCGCCAGCAGCCAAGTTCCAGGAACTTCTGAAGCTTTCTTT.